This entry concerns a single T cell receptor beta chain. The entry originates in a study of blood T cell repertoires in COVID-19. TCRdb's copy holds only in-frame clones and misses some; the assay was immunoSEQ multiplex PCR. The repertoire holds more than 95,000 clones, 88% seen once, with approximately 1.1% in the top ten. The V gene end was trimmed by 4 bases and the J gene end by 0 bases; junction bases not matched to a gene: 7. The CDR3 loop spans 16 amino acids. Germline V gene lookup returns CDR1 MNHEY and CDR2 SVGAGI. Sequenced: peripheral blood. The sequence came from a woman at least 80 years old with acute or convalescent COVID-19. The V call is TRBV6-5, the J call TRBJ1-1; 8 positions match TRBD1. The CDR3 DNA reads as TGTGCCAGCAGTTTCCGGACAGGGTCTATGAACACTGAAGCTTTCTTT. Translated, it gives CASSFRTGSMNTEAFF.